The clone carrying this T cell receptor (beta chain) was seen more than once but under ten times. What it binds is unknown. The PCR had 60 Vbeta and 13 Jbeta primers. Per the original data handling: As a later analysis found, there were 82 million or so unique TCR beta chains, of which approximately 10 million were shared. Repertoires were generated with immunoSEQ multiplex PCR, while TCRdb's copy carries only in-frame clones and drops some. That table gives V, J and clone size, and the DNA gave D and trimming. Of about 230,000 clones listed, approximately 84% are singletons. Germline-derived CDR1 and CDR2 are SGHRS and YFSETQ. The CDR3 totals 17 residues. The J segment lost 3 bases and the V segment lost 0 bases, leaving 8 bases of the junction unmatched. In nominal health when sampled, donors likely had unrecorded immune exposures nonetheless. This entry is derived from a study of cytomegalovirus exposure and HLA in healthy donors.

Study-wide results and limits: In vitro work confirmed that a few CMV-associated chains recognize CMV antigens. An analysis was carried out later, and it reportedly showed fewer N-insertions in an Asian-associated ancestry cluster than the approximately 710-donor mean.

Material for sequencing was PBMCs. The V call is TRBV5-1, the J call TRBJ1-1; 10 nucleotides agree with TRBD1. This receptor was taken from a woman between 35 and 50 years old in good health and CMV-seronegative. CDR3 nucleotides: TGCGCCAGCAGCTTGGGGCCCCGGACAGGGGGGCACACTGAAGCTTTCTTT. Its protein product is CASSLGPRTGGHTEAFF.